The sequence of this TCR beta chain was determined in a study of T cells in Graves' hyperthyroidism and ophthalmopathy. Study-wide background: Peripheral blood sampling occurred at initial diagnosis, before any treatment.

Germline V CDR1 and CDR2: SSHAT, FNYEAQ (reference sequence). The CDR3 covers 14 residues. This clonotype was seen more than once but under ten times. Compared with germline, one end of the junction differs, possibly owing to a read error. Amplification targeted TCR beta CDR3 regions from RNA transcripts. The HTBI primer set served for first-round RT-PCR of the TCR CDR3. MiXCR, run by TCRdb on the multiplex PCR reads, gives a single entry per CDR3 protein. The sample lists approximately 530,000 distinct CDR3 sequences, about 20% seen once, with about half in the top ten. Diagnoses rested on clinical symptoms, serum thyroxine and TRAb, thyroid ultrasound and orbital computed tomography.

V usage is TRBV7-7 and J usage is TRBJ2-7; tentative D call: TRBD1 (6 bases). The sample taken for sequencing was blood. The receptor was derived from a middle-aged man with Graves' ophthalmopathy. The CDR3 bases are TGTGCTAGCAGCTTGTCGCGGACAGACGGCGAGCAGTACTTC. Protein sequence: CASSLSRTDGEQYF.